The 23 T cell receptor beta chains presented below share a single source sample, sequenced in a study of control samples from healthy donors and cancer patients. Libraries were prepared by immunoSEQ multiplex PCR; TCRdb keeps only in-frame clonotypes and omits some of them. The sample has roughly 29,000 clones; around nine tenths are singletons. Sequencing input: formalin-fixed, paraffin-embedded tissue. These receptors all come from a female donor with melanoma.

This chain uses TRBV28 with TRBJ2-7, with unresolved D. This CDR3 comprises 11 residues. V lost 2 bases and J 5 bases, leaving 4 bases between the germline ends. Germline V gives CDR1 MDHEN, CDR2 SYDVKM. In DNA form, the CDR3 reads TGTGCCAGCAGTTTAATCCACGAGCAGTACTTC. It encodes CASSLIHEQYF.

By share of the sample, this clone is medium-sized. Different DNA sequences within this sample yield the same CDR3. The genes are TRBV25-1 and TRBJ2-5; 7 nucleotides agree with TRBD1. The CDR3 has 14 residues. After removal of 4 bases from V and 1 base from J, the junction contained 3 bases not matched to a gene. Germline-derived CDR1 and CDR2 are MGHDK and SYGVNS. The CDR3, as DNA: TGTGCCAGCAGTGTGGGACAGTTCCAAGAGACCCAGTACTTC. This encodes CASSVGQFQETQYF.

V and J are TRBV7-9 and TRBJ2-5, with TRBD1 identical over 8 bases. The CDR3 extends over 15 amino acids. Germline lookup yields CDR1 SEHNR and CDR2 FQNEAQ (reference sequence). V was clipped by 0 bases and J by 5 bases; unmatched bases: 5. In DNA form, the CDR3 reads TGTGCCAGCAGCTTAGCCCAGGGGGCCAGGGAGACCCAGTACTTC. It codes for CASSLAQGARETQYF.

The CDR3 loop is CASSIDSPGRAFF. CDR3 DNA sequence: TGTGCCAGCAGTATCGACAGTCCCGGGCGAGCTTTCTTT. V is TRBV5-4 and J is TRBJ1-1; the D gene is possibly TRBD1 (5 bases). The V gene's germline CDR1 is SGHNT and CDR2 YYREEE (reference sequence). Between the trimmed V and J ends, which lost 5 bases and 10 bases, there was a span of 18 bases. The CDR3 loop spans 13 amino acids.

The rearrangement links TRBV5-1 to TRBJ2-2, with TRBD1 matching over 8 bases. The CDR3 sequence is 16 residues long. CDR1 and CDR2 (germline): SGHRS, YFSETQ. Trimming removed 0 bases from V and 7 bases from J; junction bases left unmatched: 8. In DNA, the CDR3 is TGCGCCAGCAGCTTGGTTTGGACAGGGATCATCGGGGAGCTGTTTTTT. Amino acids: CASSLVWTGIIGELFF.

This chain links TRBV19 with TRBJ1-4, with TRBD1 identical over 8 bases. The germline V gene encodes CDR1 LNHDA and CDR2 SQIVND (reference sequence). J lost 5 bases, V lost 3 bases, and 5 bases had no gene match. The CDR3 is 15 amino acids. CDR3 residues: CASSIGGTGNEKLFF. The CDR3 bases are TGTGCCAGTAGTATTGGCGGGACAGGCAATGAAAAACTGTTTTTT.

This chain links TRBV29-1 with TRBJ1-2; D possibly corresponds to TRBD1 (6 bases). This CDR3 region has 12 residues. Germline V lookup: CDR1 SQVTM, CDR2 ANQGSEA. Deletions cut 4 bases from V and 8 bases from J, with 14 bases between. The CDR3 is CSVGGGSEGYTF. The CDR3 DNA reads TGCAGCGTTGGAGGGGGGTCGGAAGGCTACACCTTC.

In this sample, this clone turned up once. V usage is TRBV5-1 and J usage is TRBJ2-7; 7 nucleotides align to TRBD2. V gave up 4 bases and J gave up 3 bases; unmatched junction bases: 7. The germline V gene has CDR1 SGHRS and CDR2 YFSETQ. The CDR3 is 14 amino acids. CDR3 in DNA: TGCGCCAGCAGCCCCGGGGTAGCGGGCTACGAGCAGTACTTC. Amino acid sequence: CASSPGVAGYEQYF.

This rearrangement joins TRBV19 to TRBJ2-1; 7 bases are shared with TRBD2. The ends lost 0 bases at V and 2 bases at J; junction bases unmatched: 7. Germline CDR1 reads LNHDA; CDR2 reads SQIVND (reference sequence). The CDR3 consists of 17 residues. The CDR3 loop reads CASSIEGGVGPYNEQFF. Here the CDR3 DNA reads TGTGCCAGTAGTATAGAGGGGGGGGTCGGCCCCTACAATGAGCAGTTCTTC.

The gene calls are TRBV5-5 and TRBJ1-2; the match to TRBD1 covers 10 bases. Germline loops: CDR1 SGHKS, CDR2 YYEKEE (reference sequence). CDR3 size: 15 residues. J lost 1 base, V lost 4 bases, and 4 bases had no gene match. The CDR3 sequence: CASSNRTGGNYGYTF. The CDR3 DNA follows: TGTGCCAGCAGCAATAGGACAGGGGGTAACTATGGCTACACCTTC.

The rearrangement joins TRBV7-9 to TRBJ1-5; D gene uncertain. The CDR3 contains 12 residues. Germline loops: CDR1 SEHNR, CDR2 FQNEAQ (reference sequence). V was trimmed by 5 bases and J by 4 bases, leaving 6 bases between them. In nucleotides, the CDR3 is TGTGCCAGCAGCGCCACTAATCAGCCCCAGCATTTT. Its translation is CASSATNQPQHF.

This chain joins TRBV19 and TRBJ2-7, with TRBD2 identical over 7 bases. Germline-derived CDR1 and CDR2 are LNHDA and SQIVND (reference sequence). This CDR3 has 15 amino acids. The V segment lost 2 bases and the J segment 2 bases; nucleotides outside the gene matches: 6. The CDR3 region has the DNA TGTGCCAGTAGTATAAGGGTAGCGGGCCCCTACGAGCAGTACTTC. This sequence encodes CASSIRVAGPYEQYF.

This rearrangement joins TRBV25-1 to TRBJ1-1; D is ambiguous. V lost 5 bases and J 1 base, leaving 8 bases between the germline ends. The CDR3 has 13 amino acids. CDR1 is MGHDK and CDR2 is SYGVNS in the germline V gene. CDR3 coding DNA: TGTGCCAGCAGTTCGACTGGGAACACTGAAGCTTTCTTT. Protein: CASSSTGNTEAFF.

The CDR3 coding sequence is TGTGCCAGCAGTTTAAGAGGGGAGAGGACTGAAGCTTTCTTT. It translates to CASSLRGERTEAFF. This chain links TRBV27 with TRBJ1-1; possibly TRBD1 for D (5 bases). V lost 2 bases to trimming and J lost 5 bases, with 12 bases between them. Germline V CDR1 and CDR2: MNHEY, SMNVEV (reference sequence). The CDR3 loop spans 14 amino acids.

The chain recombines TRBV2 with TRBJ1-5; D may be TRBD1 (5 bases). V shed 6 bases and J shed 3 bases, with 15 bases lying between them. The germline CDR1 and CDR2 sequences are SNHLY and FYNNEI. The CDR3 loop spans 15 amino acids. CDR3: CASSLYGGPNQPQHF. In nucleotides, the CDR3 is TGTGCCAGCAGCCTCTATGGGGGACCCAATCAGCCCCAGCATTTT. The full variable domain, its missing parts supplied by reference TRBV2 and TRBJ1-5, is EPEVTQTPSHQVTQMGQEVILRCVPISNHLYFYWYRQILGQKVEFLVSFYNNEISEKSEIFDDQFSVERPDGSNFTLKIRSTKLEDSAMYFCASSLYGGPNQPQHFGDGTRLSIL.

The chain recombines TRBV25-1 with TRBJ1-6; TRBD1 aligns across 9 bases. CDR1 MGHDK and CDR2 SYGVNS come from the germline V gene. V lost 11 bases and J lost 9; bases outside the gene matches: 8. The CDR3 has 13 amino acids. CDR3: CASLGQGGSPLHF. The CDR3 bases are TGTGCCTCTCTGGGACAGGGAGGTTCACCCCTCCACTTT. Full variable domain (outside the CDR3, taken from reference TRBV25-1 and TRBJ1-6): EADIYQTPRYLVIGTGKKITLECSQTMGHDKMYWYQQDPGMELHLIHYSYGVNSTEKGDLSSESTVSRIRTEHFPLTLESARPSHTSQYLCASLGQGGSPLHFGNGTRLTVT.

This sequence joins TRBV11-3 and TRBJ2-7; tentatively, D is TRBD1 (6 bases). The CDR3 loop spans 13 amino acids. V was cut by 0 bases and J by 3 bases, with 6 bases left in between. CDR1 is SGHNT and CDR2 is YENEEA in the germline V gene. The CDR3 DNA follows: TGTGCCAGCAGCTTAGAGACAGGCTACGAGCAGTACTTC. Encoded protein: CASSLETGYEQYF.

The chain joins TRBV6-5 to TRBJ2-2; 7 nucleotides line up with TRBD2. CDR1 MNHEY and CDR2 SVGAGI come from the germline V gene. This CDR3 is 11 amino acids long. The V gene end was trimmed by 7 bases and the J gene end by 15 bases; junction bases not matched to a gene: 8. The CDR3 sequence: CASNQRGQVFF. CDR3 DNA sequence: TGTGCCAGCAATCAGCGGGGCCAGGTGTTTTTT.

The rearrangement joins TRBV19 to TRBJ2-1; 10 bases align to TRBD2. With V trimmed by 9 bases and J by 7 bases, 9 bases remained unmatched. The germline V gene has CDR1 LNHDA and CDR2 SQIVND (reference sequence). The CDR3 is 14 residues long. The DNA for the CDR3 is TGTGCCAGCTTAGCGGGAGGCCCTAAAAATGAGCAGTTCTTC. It translates to CASLAGGPKNEQFF.

The chain uses TRBV6-2 or TRBV6-3 and TRBJ1-5; 11 bases are a match to TRBD1. Germline CDR1 reads MNHEY; CDR2 reads SVGEGT. J gave up 7 bases and V 4 bases, and 6 bases lay outside the gene matches. There are 15 residues in the CDR3. The CDR3 coding sequence is TGTGCCAGCAGTTCGGACAGGGGGCTCGAGCAGCCCCAGCATTTT. Its translation is CASSSDRGLEQPQHF.

The chain uses TRBV9 and TRBJ2-6; D might be TRBD1 or TRBD2, each matching 5 bases. Trimming took off 0 bases at V and 0 bases at J, with 16 bases between the two ends. This CDR3 contains 19 residues. From germline, CDR1 is SGDLS and CDR2 YYNGEE. CDR3 protein: CASSVDKGRAFSGANVLTF. DNA for the CDR3: TGTGCCAGCAGCGTAGACAAGGGACGTGCCTTCTCTGGGGCCAACGTCCTGACTTTC.

This chain uses TRBV27 with TRBJ2-2, with TRBD1 as a possible D gene (6 bases). Germline V lookup: CDR1 MNHEY, CDR2 SMNVEV (reference sequence). V lost 5 bases and J 1 base, leaving 14 bases between the germline ends. CDR3 length equals 16 residues. Written as DNA, the CDR3 is TGTGCCAGCAGTCCCCCCCAGGGGCTGAACACCGGGGAGCTGTTTTTT. Amino acids: CASSPPQGLNTGELFF.

V and J are TRBV5-6 and TRBJ1-1; D gene uncertain. The CDR3 extends over 13 amino acids. The germline V and J ends were trimmed by 2 bases and 0 bases, with 5 bases remaining between them. The germline CDR1 and CDR2 sequences are SGHDT and YYEEEE. The CDR3 spells CASSFGLNTEAFF. In nucleotides, the CDR3 is TGTGCCAGCAGCTTCGGGTTGAACACTGAAGCTTTCTTT.